A few counts support the clone carrying this T cell receptor beta chain. Germline CDR1 and CDR2: SGHVS and FNYEAQ. V was pared by 2 bases and J by 5 bases, with 7 bases of the junction left unmatched. The CDR3 has 15 amino acids. This record belongs to a study of T-cell reconstitution after alpha-beta-depleted transplantation in children. Unique molecular identifiers were used in preparing the TCRbeta library. One entry per CDR3 protein results from TCRdb running MiXCR on the PCR reads. The table has some 830,000 distinct CDR3 sequences, 16% seen once. The V call is TRBV7-6, the J call TRBJ2-7, with 9 bases fitting TRBD2. This receptor was taken from a male patient between 5 and 17 years old who had a stem cell transplant for acute lymphoblastic leukemia, so the T cells may come from the graft donor. The sample in question was PBMCs, mostly from graft donor cells, obtained 360 days after TCRalphabeta/CD19-depleted stem cell transplant. The CDR3 coding sequence is TGTGCCAGCAGCTTAATCGGCGGGAGGGCCGACGAGCAGTACTTC. Protein: CASSLIGGRADEQYF. Together with reference TRBV7-6 and TRBJ2-7, the CDR3 gives the full variable domain: GAGVSQSPRYKVTKRGQDVALRCDPISGHVSLYWYRQALGQGPEFLTYFNYEAQQDKSGLPNDRFSAERPEGSISTLTIQRTEQRDSAMYRCASSLIGGRADEQYFGPGTRLTVT.